What follows is one TCR beta chain and its context. The data belong to a study of blood T cell repertoires in COVID-19. For the study at large: The cDNA or gDNA used as material had been derived from T cells, B-cell-depleted T cells, or PBMCs.

Here immunoSEQ multiplex PCR was the method, and the copy in TCRdb shows in-frame clones only, minus some. The sample yields roughly 32,000 clones, 80% to 95% seen once. Trimming took off 7 bases at V and 8 bases at J, with 17 bases between the two ends. The CDR3 is 13 amino acids. CDR1 and CDR2 from the germline V gene are MNHEY and SVGAGI. The sequence derives from a male donor with active COVID-19. The chain links TRBV6-5 to TRBJ1-2; a weak D match, TRBD1 (5 bases). Sequencing input: peripheral blood. The CDR3 sequence is CASTPGGVGGYTF. The CDR3 DNA reads TGTGCCAGCACGCCCGGGGGGGTTGGGGGCTACACCTTC.